The 32 T cell receptor beta chains given below trace back to one sample, sequenced in a study of T-cell reconstitution after alpha-beta-depleted transplantation in children. Unique molecular identifiers were used in preparing the TCRbeta library. MiXCR was run by TCRdb on the PCR reads, yielding one entry per CDR3 protein. The sample has approximately 640,000 distinct CDR3 sequences, around a sixth seen once. This sample comprised PBMCs from the stem cell graft donor, obtained from the stem cell graft. The receptor set was obtained from a human donor who donated a stem cell graft to a child with acute myeloid leukemia.

The rearrangement joins TRBV27 to TRBJ2-3; D may match TRBD1 or TRBD2 (5 bases each). This CDR3 has 17 residues. V was clipped by 7 bases and J by 0 bases, with 20 bases between them. Looked up from germline, CDR1 is MNHEY and CDR2 is SMNVEV (reference sequence). The CDR3 coding sequence is TGTGCCAGCACCCTCTTTAGTGGGGGAACTAGCACAGATACGCAGTATTTT. Protein: CASTLFSGGTSTDTQYF.

J is TRBJ2-1 and V is TRBV6-2 or TRBV6-3; the match to TRBD2 covers 11 bases. V was clipped by 2 bases and J by 0 bases; unmatched bases: 12. Germline V gives CDR1 MNHEY, CDR2 SVGEGT. The CDR3 loop spans 20 amino acids. CDR3 nucleotides: TGTGCCAGCAGTTACCCCCTAGCGGGGGGCCGTGAGAGCTCCTACAATGAGCAGTTCTTC. Protein: CASSYPLAGGRESSYNEQFF.

This clonotype came up a few times. The J gene is TRBJ1-2, the V gene TRBV7-9, with 7 positions matching TRBD1. CDR3 length: 15 residues. CDR1 SEHNR and CDR2 FQNEAQ come from the germline V gene (reference sequence). V was clipped by 5 bases and J by 6 bases; unmatched bases: 12. CDR3 nucleotides: TGTGCCAGCAGCGGAGGGAGGGGGCGCCCCCATGGCTACACCTTC. This translates into CASSGGRGRPHGYTF.

The CDR3 DNA reads TGTGCCACCAGCAGCGAACTAGTATCCGAGCAGTACGTC. Protein product: CATSSELVSEQYV. The chain employs TRBV15 and TRBJ2-7; perhaps TRBD2 as D (5 bases). The CDR3 sequence is 13 residues long. From germline, CDR1 is LNHNV and CDR2 YYDKDF (reference sequence). Trimming cost V 3 bases and J 6 bases, with 12 bases left between them.

This clonotype showed up many times. The rearrangement joins TRBV15 to TRBJ1-5; unclear D gene. The CDR3 is 13 residues long. Trimming shortened V by 6 bases and J by 3 bases, and 9 bases separated the two germline ends. Germline values: CDR1 LNHNV, CDR2 YYDKDF (reference sequence). DNA for the CDR3: TGTGCCACCAGTGTCGATCCCAATCAGCCCCAGCATTTT. It is translated as CATSVDPNQPQHF. Looking up the rest from reference TRBV15 and TRBJ1-5 gives the full variable domain: DAMVIQNPRYQVTQFGKPVTLSCSQTLNHNVMYWYQQKSSQAPKLLFHYYDKDFNNEADTPDNFQSRRPNTSFCFLDIRSPGLGDTAMYLCATSVDPNQPQHFGDGTRLSIL.

This clonotype was picked up a small number of times. The chain is built from TRBV5-5 and TRBJ2-7; D may be TRBD1 (6 bases). This CDR3 comprises 15 residues. CDR1 is SGHKS and CDR2 is YYEKEE in the germline V gene (reference sequence). The germline V and J ends were trimmed by 3 bases and 6 bases, with 19 bases remaining between them. The CDR3 DNA is TGTGCCAGCAGCTCACCGGGAAACAGGGTCCTCGAGCAGTACGTC. This encodes CASSSPGNRVLEQYV.

The table lists this clonotype with a few counts. The chain links TRBV5-1 to TRBJ2-1, with 7 bases aligning to TRBD1. CDR3 length: 14 residues. V shed 4 bases, J shed 5 bases, and the junction held 6 bases outside the gene matches. CDR1 is SGHRS, CDR2 YFSETQ, per germline. The CDR3 DNA reads as TGCGCCAGCAGCCCCCAAACAGGGGACAATGAGCAGTTCTTC. This sequence encodes CASSPQTGDNEQFF.

This clonotype was seen repeatedly, ten times or more. The chain links TRBV18 to TRBJ1-6; D might be TRBD1 (5 bases). CDR1 is KGHSH and CDR2 is LQKENI in the germline V gene. This CDR3 is built from 13 residues. The V gene lost 2 bases and the J gene lost 8 bases, with 7 bases spanning the gap. In DNA, the CDR3 is TGTGCCAGCTCACCAGGGGCTGATTCACCCCTCCACTTT. It specifies CASSPGADSPLHF.

This chain joins TRBV2 and TRBJ2-7, with D perhaps matching TRBD1 or TRBD2 (5 bases each). This CDR3 is built from 13 residues. Deletions cut 6 bases from V and 4 bases from J, with 13 bases between. Germline V lookup: CDR1 SNHLY, CDR2 FYNNEI. The CDR3 here is CASSRDGYYEQYF. The CDR3, as DNA: TGTGCCAGCAGCCGGGACGGATATTACGAGCAGTACTTC. The full variable domain, its missing parts supplied by reference TRBV2 and TRBJ2-7, is EPEVTQTPSHQVTQMGQEVILRCVPISNHLYFYWYRQILGQKVEFLVSFYNNEISEKSEIFDDQFSVERPDGSNFTLKIRSTKLEDSAMYFCASSRDGYYEQYFGPGTRLTVT.

This clonotype showed up many times. The chain carries TRBV29-1 and TRBJ1-1, with D unresolved. V was cut by 5 bases and J by 5 bases, with 15 bases left in between. The CDR3 covers 13 residues. Germline CDR1 reads SQVTM; CDR2 reads ANQGSEA. CDR3 in amino acids: CSVRWGIGTEAFF. The DNA of the CDR3 is TGCAGCGTTCGGTGGGGAATAGGGACTGAAGCTTTCTTT.

This clonotype has more than one count but fewer than ten. J is TRBJ2-2 and V is TRBV5-5; D ambiguous. Looked up from germline, CDR1 is SGHKS and CDR2 is YYEKEE (reference sequence). The CDR3 totals 15 residues. The germline V and J ends were trimmed by 4 bases and 6 bases, with 16 bases remaining between them. CDR3 in amino acids: CASSPTGSVAGELFF. In DNA form, the CDR3 reads TGTGCCAGCAGCCCTACCGGGTCAGTCGCCGGGGAGCTGTTTTTT.

This clonotype appeared many times. The chain's CDR3 is CASRTMGKGSRDEQFF. The DNA of the CDR3 is TGTGCCAGCAGAACGATGGGGAAGGGCTCTAGGGATGAGCAGTTCTTC. The chain is built from TRBV12-3 or TRBV12-4 and TRBJ2-1; D not certain. There are 16 residues in the CDR3. V gave up 6 bases and J gave up 8 bases, with 23 bases separating them.

The rearrangement links TRBV11-1 to TRBJ2-6, with 9 bases that match TRBD1. Germline CDR1 reads SGHAT; CDR2 reads FQDESV (reference sequence). V shed 5 bases and J 0 bases; nucleotides not matched to a gene: 11. The CDR3 has 19 amino acids. The CDR3 region is CASSPRTGAESSGANVLTF. In DNA, the CDR3 is TGTGCCAGCAGCCCCCGGACAGGGGCGGAGAGCTCTGGGGCCAACGTCCTGACTTTC. Complete variable domain (other parts from reference TRBV11-1 and TRBJ2-6): EAEVAQSPRYKITEKSQAVAFWCDPISGHATLYWYRQILGQGPELLVQFQDESVVDDSQLPKDRFSAERLKGVDSTLKIQPAELGDSAMYLCASSPRTGAESSGANVLTFGAGSRLTVL.

This clonotype has ten or more counts. The rearrangement uses TRBV13 and TRBJ2-1, with a weak D call TRBD2 (6 bases). This CDR3 spans 15 amino acids. Germline V gene lookup returns CDR1 PRHDT and CDR2 FYEKMQ (reference sequence). The ends were cut back, 6 bases at V and 3 bases at J, with 15 bases in the middle. CDR3: CASSSGTLRYNEQFF. DNA of the CDR3: TGTGCCAGCAGTTCTGGGACTCTACGCTACAATGAGCAGTTCTTC.

This clonotype has a count of ten or more. J is TRBJ2-2 and V is TRBV20-1, with D unresolved. The germline V and J ends were trimmed by 2 bases and 0 bases, with 13 bases remaining between them. Per germline, CDR1 DFQATT and CDR2 SNEGSKA (reference sequence). This CDR3 has 16 residues. CDR3 sequence: CSARPLRRSNTGELFF. The CDR3 region has the DNA TGCAGTGCTAGACCCTTGAGGCGGTCGAACACCGGGGAGCTGTTTTTT.

In regard to this clonotype: At one boundary the junction diverges from the germline segment, which might be a read error. V is TRBV20-1 and J is TRBJ2-1; 9 positions match TRBD1. Germline CDR1 and CDR2: DFQATT and SNEGSKA (reference sequence). This CDR3 is built from 17 residues. Here the CDR3 reads CCASSIVGTGSYDEQFF. The CDR3 nucleotides read TGCTGTGCTAGTTCGATAGTTGGGACAGGGTCGTACGATGAGCAGTTCTTC.

This clonotype appeared many times. The junction departs from the called germline gene at one end, perhaps through a read error. This rearrangement joins TRBV6-6 to TRBJ2-7; D perhaps matches TRBD1 (6 bases). The CDR3 covers 9 residues. The germline V gene has CDR1 MNHNY and CDR2 SVGAGI (reference sequence). The CDR3 bases are TGTGCCAGCAACCCACAGGGTGACTTC. It codes for CASNPQGDF.

This clonotype was seen a handful of times. The J gene is TRBJ2-3, the V gene TRBV14; 8 bases map to TRBD1. The CDR3 extends over 15 amino acids. With V trimmed by 1 base and J by 3 bases, 3 bases remained unmatched. Per germline, CDR1 SGHDN and CDR2 FVKESK. The CDR3 DNA sequence: TGTGCCAGCAGCCAAGGTTGGACAGGGACAGATACGCAGTATTTT. This translates into CASSQGWTGTDTQYF. The full variable domain, with the rest looked up from reference TRBV14 and TRBJ2-3, is EAGVTQFPSHSVIEKGQTVTLRCDPISGHDNLYWYRRVMGKEIKFLLHFVKESKQDESGMPNNRFLAERTGGTYSTLKVQPAELEDSGVYFCASSQGWTGTDTQYFGPGTRLTVL.

Of note for this clonotype: At one end, the junction sequence differs from germline, possibly due to a read error. The chain is built from TRBV25-1 and TRBJ1-6; TRBD1 agrees at 10 bases. Per the germline V gene, CDR1 is MGHDK and CDR2 is SYGVNS. This CDR3 has 15 amino acids. Here the CDR3 reads CASRRTGGRNSPLHF. CDR3 in DNA: TGTGCCAGCAGGAGGACAGGGGGAAGGAATTCACCGCTCCACTTT.

This clonotype was recorded many times. The chain couples TRBV12-3 or TRBV12-4 to TRBJ2-4; 10 bases are shared with TRBD1. The trim removed 7 bases at V and 6 bases at J, leaving 9 bases unmatched. This CDR3 spans 15 amino acids. CDR3 coding DNA: TGTGCCAGCACCCCCAGGGACAGGGGCCGAAACATTCAGTACTTC. It specifies CASTPRDRGRNIQYF.

This clonotype was seen a few times. The chain is built from TRBV7-2 and TRBJ1-2; 8 bases map to TRBD1. V lost 1 base to trimming and J lost 8 bases; unmatched junction nucleotides: 6. Germline lookup yields CDR1 SGHTA and CDR2 FQGNSA. This CDR3 is built from 14 residues. The DNA for the CDR3 is TGTGCCAGCAGCTTAGGGCAGGGGGCTGAAGGCTACACCTTC. As protein: CASSLGQGAEGYTF.

V usage is TRBV10-2 and J usage is TRBJ1-1; possibly TRBD1 for D (6 bases). V dropped 3 bases and J dropped 0 bases, with 17 bases sitting between them. This CDR3 has 17 amino acids. Germline CDR1 is WSHSY and CDR2 is SAAADI. The CDR3 bases are TGCGCCAGCAGTGAAGGGGACATATTAACCATGAACACTGAAGCTTTCTTT. It yields the protein CASSEGDILTMNTEAFF.

In this sample, this clonotype turned up a few times. The genes are TRBV28 and TRBJ2-1; D is uncertain. The CDR3 length is 14 residues. The germline V gene has CDR1 MDHEN and CDR2 SYDVKM. V lost 11 bases and J 5 bases, leaving 19 bases between the germline ends. In DNA form, the CDR3 reads TGTGCCTATAGCCGGGCCAACAGCGACAATGAGCAGTTCTTC. It yields the protein CAYSRANSDNEQFF.

This rearrangement joins TRBV12-3 or TRBV12-4 to TRBJ2-7; the D gene is possibly TRBD1 (5 bases). Trimming stripped 6 bases from V and 7 bases from J, with 22 bases between. The CDR3 length is 15 residues. The chain's CDR3 is CASSPGQGPGFEQYF. The CDR3 DNA reads TGTGCCAGCAGCCCTGGTCAGGGCCCGGGTTTTGAGCAGTACTTC.

Ten or more counts support this clonotype. The chain joins TRBV12-3 or TRBV12-4 to TRBJ2-3; D unclear. The V and J ends lost 6 bases and 0 bases respectively, with 7 bases between them. The CDR3 spans 13 residues. The CDR3 region is CASRDASTDTQYF. In DNA, the CDR3 is TGTGCCAGCAGGGATGCTAGCACAGATACGCAGTATTTT.

The genes are TRBV7-8 and TRBJ2-5, with TRBD2 matching over 10 bases. Trimming removed 2 bases from V and 4 bases from J; junction bases left unmatched: 4. This CDR3 is built from 15 residues. Germline values: CDR1 SGHVS, CDR2 FQNEAQ. DNA of the CDR3: TGTGCCAGCAGCTTACAACTAGCGGGGTCAGAGACCCAGTACTTC. Translation: CASSLQLAGSETQYF.

This clonotype was picked up a small number of times. The chain employs TRBV7-9 and TRBJ2-7; possibly TRBD1 for D (6 bases). Deletions cut 5 bases from V and 2 bases from J, with 13 bases between. Germline CDR1 reads SEHNR; CDR2 reads FQNEAQ (reference sequence). The CDR3 has 14 amino acids. CDR3 residues: CASSPDRYPYEQYF. The DNA of the CDR3 is TGTGCCAGCAGCCCCGACAGGTACCCCTACGAGCAGTACTTC.

The CDR3 spells CAGDTQYF. CDR3 DNA sequence: TGTGCCGGAGATACGCAGTATTTT. The gene calls are TRBV6-2 or TRBV6-3 and TRBJ2-3; D ambiguous. This CDR3 region has 8 residues. Per germline, CDR1 MNHEY and CDR2 SVGEGT. V was pared by 11 bases and J by 5 bases, with 2 bases between.

As for this clonotype: With a much larger clone just one base away, this may be a read error. This sequence joins TRBV20-1 and TRBJ1-3; TRBD1 is a possible D gene (6 bases). Germline V lookup: CDR1 DFQATT, CDR2 SNEGSKA (reference sequence). CDR3 size: 12 residues. Here the CDR3 reads CSAYRAGNTINF. DNA for the CDR3: TGCAGTGCTTACAGGGCTGGAAACACCATAAATTTT.

The V call is TRBV6-5, the J call TRBJ2-2; 10 bases align to TRBD1. The CDR3 is made up of 13 amino acids. Germline V lookup: CDR1 MNHEY, CDR2 SVGAGI. The V gene end was trimmed by 4 bases and the J gene end by 13 bases; junction bases not matched to a gene: 6. CDR3 DNA: TGTGCCAGCAGTTCCCACCGGGACAGGGGGCTGTTTTTT. Its translation: CASSSHRDRGLFF.

This chain connects TRBV7-2 to TRBJ1-5, with no clear D. Looked up from germline, CDR1 is SGHTA and CDR2 is FQGNSA. This CDR3 has 16 residues. Trimming left V 5 bases short and J 6 bases short, with 20 bases between. Here the CDR3 reads CASSPSARARGQPQHF. In DNA, the CDR3 is TGTGCCAGCAGCCCTTCGGCGAGAGCCCGGGGTCAGCCCCAGCATTTT.

This clonotype has more than one count but fewer than ten. The chain is built from TRBV29-1 and TRBJ1-4, with D possibly TRBD1 on 6 matching bases. V lost 7 bases to trimming and J lost 8 bases, with 17 bases between them. The germline V gene encodes CDR1 SQVTM and CDR2 ANQGSEA. The CDR3 length is 13 residues. Here the CDR3 reads CSALRGGTEKLFF. The CDR3 coding sequence is TGCAGCGCGCTGAGGGGGGGAACGGAAAAACTGTTTTTT.